This TCR beta chain was profiled in a study of human T cells and chemical hapten exposure. Study at large: Small pooled library volume differences chiefly drove per-sample TCR yield variation.

The V gene's germline CDR1 is MNHEY and CDR2 SMNVEV (reference sequence). Deletions cut 5 bases from V and 7 bases from J, with 9 bases between. The CDR3 covers 12 residues. Time point indicated: pre-sensitization, week 0. Treatment denoted: therapeutic diphenylcyclopropenone sensitization with weekly scalp DPC. Patches went on only after blood had been drawn each time. Total RNA extraction was carried out from unfractionated whole blood. This clonotype was detected ten times or more. Library preparation tagged each individual cDNA molecule with a unique molecular identifier. A single record per CDR3 protein comes from TCRdb applying MiXCR to the RACE reads. The profile covers tens of thousands of distinct CDR3 sequences, with roughly 8.8% appearing a single time and 14% taken by the ten largest.

The origin of this receptor is a woman between 40 and 50 years old with alopecia areata. Some clones in this sample may be carry-over from other donors' samples. This rearrangement joins TRBV27 to TRBJ2-1; possible D gene TRBD2, 6 bases. The material was whole blood, obtained in connection with sensitization to the hapten diphenylcyclopropenone (DPC). The CDR3 DNA is TGTGCCAGCAGTCCGGACTATAATGAGCAGTTCTTC. Protein product: CASSPDYNEQFF.